This T cell receptor beta chain appears in the sequencing data of a study of blood T cell repertoires in COVID-19. Study-wide background: Samples taken during acute and convalescent COVID-19 were collected in the United States, Italy and Spain. T cells, B-cell-depleted T cells, or PBMCs provided the cDNA or gDNA that served as material.

Original processing notes: Amplification of reference gene primers was used by the study to estimate nucleated cell counts. Clones were sequenced by immunoSEQ multiplex PCR, and TCRdb holds only the in-frame ones, with some missing. D and trimming come from the DNA, and the V and J calls and clone size come from that table. This table holds tens of thousands of clones, approximately 88% found once. Germline V lookup: CDR1 MGHRA, CDR2 YSYEKL. The CDR3 has 16 residues. Deletions cut 2 bases from V and 7 bases from J, with 17 bases between. Sequenced sample: peripheral blood. The V call is TRBV4-1, the J call TRBJ2-2; weak D call: TRBD2 (5 bases). This TCR was recovered from a man of 80 years or more with active or convalescent COVID-19. The CDR3 coding sequence is TGCGCCAGCAGCCAAATTCCGCTTCGGGGAGTCGGGGAGCTGTTTTTT. As protein: CASSQIPLRGVGELFF.